The next 15 T cell receptor beta chains were all read from a single sample in a study of T cells in Graves' hyperthyroidism and ophthalmopathy. It was RNA transcripts that yielded the amplified TCR beta CDR3 regions. The HTBI set primed first-round TCR CDR3 RT-PCR. TCRdb reprocessed the multiplex PCR reads with MiXCR, giving one entry per CDR3 protein. This sample has about 290,000 distinct CDR3 sequences; roughly 15% occur once, and the top ten carry around 35%. The specimen was blood. The receptors were gathered from a man aged 25-45 years with Graves' hyperthyroidism.

This clonotype was counted ten times or more. The V and J genes are TRBV11-2 and TRBJ2-5; D not certain. Germline V gene lookup returns CDR1 SGHAT and CDR2 FQNNGV. This CDR3 is 12 amino acids long. V was shortened by 5 bases and J by 6 bases, with 10 bases between the two germline ends. CDR3 region: CASSPGSKTQYF. CDR3 DNA: TGTGCCAGCAGCCCCGGGTCGAAGACCCAGTACTTC.

About this clonotype itself: This may be a read error: a much more frequent sequence differs by one nucleotide. Here the CDR3 DNA reads TGTGCCAGCAGCCCCAAGGGGAGATCAACTAATGAAGAACTGTTTTTT. Its protein product is CASSPKGRSTNEELFF. The chain combines TRBV12-3 or TRBV12-4 with TRBJ1-4, with D tentatively TRBD1 (5 bases). This CDR3 is 16 amino acids long.

The chain carries TRBV19 and TRBJ2-3; no definite D call. CDR3 size: 15 residues. Germline V gene lookup returns CDR1 LNHDA and CDR2 SQIVND (reference sequence). Trimming shortened V by 3 bases and J by 0 bases, and 10 bases separated the two germline ends. The CDR3 loop reads CASSMRSTSTDTQYF. The DNA for the CDR3 is TGTGCCAGTAGTATGAGGAGCACTAGCACAGATACGCAGTATTTT.

Many counts were recorded for this clonotype. The gene calls are TRBV2 and TRBJ2-1, with D possibly matching TRBD2 (6 bases). CDR3 length: 14 amino acids. V lost 8 bases to trimming and J lost 6 bases, with 17 bases between them. In germline, CDR1 is SNHLY, CDR2 FYNNEI. This CDR3 is CASGGRTLGNEQFF. Written as DNA, the CDR3 is TGTGCCAGCGGGGGGAGGACCCTAGGCAATGAGCAGTTCTTC.

The chain combines TRBV20-1 with TRBJ1-6; D is unclear. V lost 1 base and J 8 bases, leaving 15 bases between the germline ends. This CDR3 comprises 15 residues. Per the germline V gene, CDR1 is DFQATT and CDR2 is SNEGSKA (reference sequence). The CDR3 coding sequence is TGCAGTGCTAGAGGGGTCGGTGGAAGGCATTCACCCCTCCACTTT. It yields the protein CSARGVGGRHSPLHF.

A word on this clonotype: A much larger clone lies a single base off, so this may be a read error. V usage is TRBV29-1 and J usage is TRBJ2-1; weak D call: TRBD2 (5 bases). The V end was cut by 6 bases, the J end by 5 bases, with 23 bases between. Germline CDR1 reads SQVTM; CDR2 reads ANQGSEA. The CDR3 runs to 16 residues. This chain's CDR3 is CSVRYVARVINNEQFF. The CDR3, as DNA: TGCAGCGTGCGCTATGTAGCGAGAGTAATTAACAATGAGCAGTTCTTC.

This clonotype was found many times. CDR3 in DNA: TGTGCCAGCAGTCCAGGGGTAGGCTACACCTTC. This sequence encodes CASSPGVGYTF. V gene TRBV2 combines with J gene TRBJ1-2; a weak D match, TRBD1 (6 bases). Trimming took 5 bases from V and 8 from J, leaving 9 bases between them. Germline CDR1 SNHLY, CDR2 FYNNEI. The CDR3 totals 11 residues.

In its sample, this clonotype was seen many times. The chain has TRBV29-1 and TRBJ2-1, with D perhaps TRBD2 (6 bases). This CDR3 is built from 16 residues. Germline loops: CDR1 SQVTM, CDR2 ANQGSEA. Trimming removed 3 bases at V and 6 bases at J, with 21 bases between. CDR3 coding DNA: TGCAGCGTTGAGGGTGTCCGGGACTCCCCTGTCAATGAGCAGTTCTTC. Its translation is CSVEGVRDSPVNEQFF.

The chain recombines TRBV20-1 with TRBJ1-4; D gene unclear. CDR1 is DFQATT and CDR2 is SNEGSKA in the germline V gene (reference sequence). This CDR3 is 14 amino acids long. Trimming removed 0 bases at V and 7 bases at J, with 12 bases between. CDR3 DNA: TGCAGTGCTAGAGATGCAACCTGGGGTGAAAAACTGTTTTTT. Amino acid sequence: CSARDATWGEKLFF.

This clonotype was counted between two and nine times. The rearrangement joins TRBV7-2 to TRBJ2-1; 9 bases are a match to TRBD1. The germline V gene has CDR1 SGHTA and CDR2 FQGNSA. The J segment lost 8 bases and the V segment lost 4 bases, leaving 3 bases of the junction unmatched. This CDR3 is 13 amino acids long. The CDR3 sequence: CASSWGQGDEQFF. The CDR3 DNA sequence: TGTGCCAGCAGCTGGGGACAGGGAGATGAGCAGTTCTTC.

Here the CDR3 DNA reads TGTGCCAGCAGTGAATTTAGGGGAGCCGCAGATACGCAGTATTTT. Translating gives CASSEFRGAADTQYF. V and J are TRBV6-1 and TRBJ2-3; D tentatively reads TRBD1 or TRBD2 (5 bases each). CDR1 MNHNS and CDR2 SASEGT come from the germline V gene. V was cut by 2 bases and J by 4 bases, with 13 bases left in between. The CDR3 is 15 residues long.

This clonotype occurred many times. The chain combines TRBV2 with TRBJ2-7, with D possibly being TRBD1 or TRBD2 (6 bases each). Germline V lookup: CDR1 SNHLY, CDR2 FYNNEI. CDR3 length equals 13 residues. The V end lost 8 bases, the J end lost 6 bases, and 17 bases lay between the germline ends. The CDR3 region is CASGGGWAGEQYF. The CDR3 bases are TGTGCCAGCGGAGGGGGTTGGGCAGGCGAGCAGTACTTC. Based on the CDR3 plus reference TRBV2 and TRBJ2-7, the full variable domain is EPEVTQTPSHQVTQMGQEVILRCVPISNHLYFYWYRQILGQKVEFLVSFYNNEISEKSEIFDDQFSVERPDGSNFTLKIRSTKLEDSAMYFCASGGGWAGEQYFGPGTRLTVT.

In this sample, this clonotype turned up many times. The rearrangement uses TRBV3-1 and TRBJ2-1; D is unresolved. Trimming took 8 bases from V and 4 from J, leaving 9 bases between them. The CDR3 runs 12 residues. Germline values: CDR1 LGHDT, CDR2 YNNKEL (reference sequence). As DNA, the CDR3 is TGTGCCAGCGGATGGAAGTACAATGAGCAGTTCTTC. It translates to CASGWKYNEQFF.

Many counts were recorded for this clonotype. The chain links TRBV6-5 to TRBJ2-7; 10 bases map to TRBD1. V trimming: 2 bases; J trimming: 3 bases; junction bases outside the gene matches: 4. The CDR3 spans 15 residues. Per germline, CDR1 MNHEY and CDR2 SVGAGI. The CDR3 nucleotides are TGTGCCAGCAGTTACGGGGGACAGGGGCTCTACGAGCAGTACTTC. This translates into CASSYGGQGLYEQYF.

This clonotype occurred a few times. The chain combines TRBV30 with TRBJ1-5; 9 bases are a match to TRBD1. CDR1 and CDR2 from the germline V gene are GTSNPN and SVGIG (reference sequence). CDR3 length: 14 residues. Trimming at V came to 3 bases and at J to 4 bases, leaving 4 bases not matched to a gene. The CDR3 bases are TGTGCCTGGAGGGAGACAGGGGGAAATCAGCCCCAGCATTTT. Amino acids: CAWRETGGNQPQHF.